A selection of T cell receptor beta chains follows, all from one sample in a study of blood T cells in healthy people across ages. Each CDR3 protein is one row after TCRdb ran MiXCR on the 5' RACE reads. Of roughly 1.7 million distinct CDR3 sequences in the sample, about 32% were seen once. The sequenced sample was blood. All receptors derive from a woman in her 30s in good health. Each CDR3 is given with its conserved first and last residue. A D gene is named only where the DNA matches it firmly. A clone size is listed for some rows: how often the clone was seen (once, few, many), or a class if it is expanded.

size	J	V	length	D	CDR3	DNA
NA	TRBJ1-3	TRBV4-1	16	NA	CASSQPATGQKNTIYF	TGCGCCAGCAGCCAGCCAGCCACAGGGCAGAAGAACACCATATATTTT
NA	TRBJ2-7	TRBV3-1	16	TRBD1	CASSQDTRTGAGEQYF	TGTGCCAGCAGCCAAGATACCCGGACAGGCGCAGGCGAGCAGTACTTC
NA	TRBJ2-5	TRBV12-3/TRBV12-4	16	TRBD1	CASSNLSGQGGKTQYF	TGTGCCAGCAGTAATTTGTCAGGACAGGGGGGAAAGACCCAGTACTTC
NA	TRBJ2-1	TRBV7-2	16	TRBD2	CASSTRAGGVYNEQFF	TGTGCCAGCAGCACCAGAGCGGGGGGCGTCTACAATGAGCAGTTCTTC
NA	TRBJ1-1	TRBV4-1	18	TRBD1	CASSQDKGQGVKNTEAFF	TGCGCCAGCAGCCAAGATAAAGGACAGGGGGTTAAGAACACTGAAGCTTTCTTT
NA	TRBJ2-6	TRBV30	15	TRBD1	CAWSAGGTGANVLTF	TGTGCCTGGAGCGCAGGGGGAACTGGGGCCAACGTCCTGACTTTC
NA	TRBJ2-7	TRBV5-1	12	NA	CASRSGGHEQYF	TGCGCCAGCCGGTCGGGGGGCCACGAGCAGTACTTC
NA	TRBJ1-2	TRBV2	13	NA	CASGQRGIDGYTF	TGTGCCAGCGGGCAGAGGGGTATAGATGGCTACACCTTC
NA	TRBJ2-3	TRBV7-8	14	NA	CASSLARGTDTRYF	TGTGCCAGCAGCTTAGCCCGGGGGACAGATACGCGGTATTTT
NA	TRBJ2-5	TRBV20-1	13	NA	CSAPGRVGETQYF	TGCAGTGCGCCGGGACGGGTAGGAGAGACCCAGTACTTC
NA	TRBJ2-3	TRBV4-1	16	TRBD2	CASSSRAGKSTDTQYF	TGCGCCAGCAGCTCACGAGCGGGAAAAAGCACAGATACGCAGTATTTT
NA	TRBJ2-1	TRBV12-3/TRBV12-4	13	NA	CASTPGRSAEQFF	TGTGCCAGCACCCCCGGGAGATCGGCTGAGCAGTTCTTC
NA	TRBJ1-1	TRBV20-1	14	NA	CSARPQGGWTEAFF	TGCAGTGCTAGACCACAGGGAGGATGGACTGAAGCTTTCTTT
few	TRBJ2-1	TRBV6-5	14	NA	CASTGQSSHNEQFF	TGTGCCAGCACTGGACAGAGCTCCCACAATGAGCAGTTCTTC
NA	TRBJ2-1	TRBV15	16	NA	CATSRATGYSYNEQFF	TGTGCCACCAGCAGAGCAACCGGGTACTCCTACAATGAGCAGTTCTTC
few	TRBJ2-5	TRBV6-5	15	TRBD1	CASSYLTGDGETQYF	TGTGCCAGCAGTTACTTAACAGGGGATGGGGAGACCCAGTACTTC
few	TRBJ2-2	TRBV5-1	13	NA	CASSETLTGELFF	TGCGCCAGCAGCGAGACTCTCACCGGGGAGCTGTTTTTT
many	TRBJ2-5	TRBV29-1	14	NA	CSAAPGHLGETQYF	TGCAGCGCCGCGCCAGGGCACTTAGGGGAGACCCAGTACTTC
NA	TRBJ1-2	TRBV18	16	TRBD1	CASSPLDRATDYGYTF	TGTGCCAGCTCACCCCTCGACAGGGCCACAGACTATGGCTACACCTTC
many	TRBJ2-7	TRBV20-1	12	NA	CSASLGAYEQYF	TGCAGTGCATCCCTTGGGGCCTACGAGCAGTACTTC
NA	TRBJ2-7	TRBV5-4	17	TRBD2	CASSWGGTSGGSYEQYF	TGTGCCAGCAGCTGGGGGGGGACTAGCGGGGGTTCCTACGAGCAGTACTTC
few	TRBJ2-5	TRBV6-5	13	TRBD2	CASSGEGSLKQYF	TGTGCCAGCAGCGGGGAGGGATCCCTCAAGCAGTACTTC
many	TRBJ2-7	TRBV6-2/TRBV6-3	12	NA	CASSSDIYEQYF	TGTGCCAGCAGTTCCGACATCTACGAGCAGTACTTC
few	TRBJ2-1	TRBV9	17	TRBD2	CASSVAKGLAGGNEQFF	TGTGCCAGCAGCGTAGCTAAGGGACTAGCGGGGGGCAATGAGCAGTTCTTC
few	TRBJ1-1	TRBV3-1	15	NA	CASSRPGAMNTEAFF	TGTGCCAGCAGCCGACCGGGAGCCATGAACACTGAAGCTTTCTTT
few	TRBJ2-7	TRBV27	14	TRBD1	CASSGTGGTYEQYF	TGTGCCAGCAGTGGGACAGGGGGCACCTACGAGCAGTACTTC
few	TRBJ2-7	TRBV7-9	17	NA	CASSPSPGWGPIYEQYF	TGTGCCAGCAGTCCCAGCCCAGGGTGGGGGCCCATCTACGAGCAGTACTTC
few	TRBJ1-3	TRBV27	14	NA	CASSLKGAGNTIYF	TGTGCCAGCAGTTTAAAAGGGGCTGGAAACACCATATATTTT
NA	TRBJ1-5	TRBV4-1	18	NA	CASSHPALGGVSNQPQHF	TGCGCCAGCAGCCACCCAGCCCTGGGGGGAGTTAGCAATCAGCCCCAGCATTTT
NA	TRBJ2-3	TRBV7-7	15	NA	CASSVGIDGADTQYF	TGTGCCAGCAGCGTAGGAATTGATGGGGCCGATACGCAGTATTTT
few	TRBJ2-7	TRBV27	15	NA	CASSLKGPGEGEQYF	TGTGCCAGCAGTTTAAAAGGGCCAGGGGAAGGCGAGCAGTACTTC
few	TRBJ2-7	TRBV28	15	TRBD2	CASSFGSREIDEQYF	TGTGCCAGCAGTTTCGGTTCGCGGGAGATTGACGAGCAGTACTTC
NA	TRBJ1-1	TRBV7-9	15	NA	CASSLKVAMDTEAFF	TGTGCCAGCAGCTTAAAAGTAGCAATGGACACTGAAGCTTTCTTT
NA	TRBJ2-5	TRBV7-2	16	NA	CASSSPPAGAEETQYF	TGTGCCAGCAGTTCTCCTCCCGCGGGTGCGGAAGAGACCCAGTACTTC
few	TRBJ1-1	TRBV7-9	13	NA	CASSREADTEAFF	TGTGCCAGCTCCCGGGAGGCTGACACTGAAGCTTTCTTT
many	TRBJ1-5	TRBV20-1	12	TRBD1	CSAEQGDQPQHF	TGCAGTGCAGAACAGGGGGATCAGCCCCAGCATTTT
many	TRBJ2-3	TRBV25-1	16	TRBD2	CASSGGLARSTDTQYF	TGTGCCAGCAGCGGTGGACTAGCGCGTAGCACAGATACGCAGTATTTT
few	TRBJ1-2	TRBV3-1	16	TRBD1	CASSQIPGTGPYGYTF	TGTGCCAGCAGCCAAATCCCCGGGACAGGGCCCTATGGCTACACCTTC
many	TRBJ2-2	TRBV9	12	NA	CASSVASGELFF	TGTGCCAGCAGCGTAGCGTCCGGGGAGCTGTTTTTT
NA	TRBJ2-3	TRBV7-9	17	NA	CANTTPTWDTSADTQYF	TGTGCCAACACCACCCCAACCTGGGACACTTCAGCCGATACGCAGTATTTT
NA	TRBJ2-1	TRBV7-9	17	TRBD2	CASSLARGLAHDNEQFF	TGTGCCAGCAGCTTAGCCCGTGGACTAGCGCACGACAATGAGCAGTTCTTC
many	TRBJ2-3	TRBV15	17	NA	CATSRDLFREGTDTQYF	TGTGCCACCAGCAGAGATTTGTTCAGGGAGGGCACAGATACGCAGTATTTT
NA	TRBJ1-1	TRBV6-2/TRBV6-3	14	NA	CASSYGGGLTEAFF	TGTGCCAGCAGTTATGGAGGGGGGCTCACTGAAGCTTTCTTT
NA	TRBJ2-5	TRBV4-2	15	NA	CASSQDLWGRETQYF	TGTGCCAGCAGCCAAGATCTCTGGGGGCGTGAGACCCAGTACTTC
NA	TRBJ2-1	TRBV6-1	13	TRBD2	CASPEAGDNEQFF	TGTGCCAGCCCCGAGGCGGGGGACAATGAGCAGTTCTTC
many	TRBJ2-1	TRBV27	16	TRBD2	CASSSSPAGGRNEQFF	TGTGCCAGCAGTTCCTCCCCAGCGGGAGGGAGAAATGAGCAGTTCTTC
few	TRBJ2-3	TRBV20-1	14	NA	CSAALGTPPHTQYF	TGCAGTGCCGCTCTGGGGACCCCACCACATACGCAGTATTTT
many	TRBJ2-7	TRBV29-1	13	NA	CSVRDTVGGEQYF	TGCAGCGTCAGGGACACTGTCGGGGGCGAGCAGTACTTC
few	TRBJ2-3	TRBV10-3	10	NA	CAVATDTQYF	TGTGCCGTCGCTACAGATACGCAGTATTTT
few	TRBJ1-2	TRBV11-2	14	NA	CASSRNGALYGYTF	TGTGCCAGCAGCAGAAACGGGGCCCTCTATGGCTACACCTTC
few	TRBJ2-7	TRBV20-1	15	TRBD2	CSATERTSGAYEQYF	TGCAGTGCTACAGAACGGACTAGCGGGGCCTACGAGCAGTACTTC
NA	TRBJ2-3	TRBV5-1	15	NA	CASRRVGQVTDTQYF	TGCGCCAGCAGAAGAGTCGGTCAAGTGACAGATACGCAGTATTTT